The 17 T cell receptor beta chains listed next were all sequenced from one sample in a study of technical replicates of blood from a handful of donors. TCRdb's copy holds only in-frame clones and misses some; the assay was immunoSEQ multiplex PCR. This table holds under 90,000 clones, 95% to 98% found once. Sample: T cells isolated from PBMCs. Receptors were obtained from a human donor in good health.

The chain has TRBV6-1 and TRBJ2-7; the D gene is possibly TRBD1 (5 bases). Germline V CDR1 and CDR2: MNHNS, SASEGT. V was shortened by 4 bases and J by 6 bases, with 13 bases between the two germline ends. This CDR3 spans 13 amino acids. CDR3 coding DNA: TGTGCCAGCAGTGTTTCCAGGGTCGGCGAGCAGTACTTC. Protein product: CASSVSRVGEQYF.

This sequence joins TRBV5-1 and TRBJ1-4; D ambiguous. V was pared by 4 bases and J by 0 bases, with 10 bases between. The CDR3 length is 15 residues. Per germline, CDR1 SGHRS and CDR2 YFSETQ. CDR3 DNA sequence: TGCGCCAGCAGCCCCGAGATTGCAACTAATGAAAAACTGTTTTTT. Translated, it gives CASSPEIATNEKLFF. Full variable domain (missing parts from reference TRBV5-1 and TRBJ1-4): KAGVTQTPRYLIKTRGQQVTLSCSPISGHRSVSWYQQTPGQGLQFLFEYFSETQRNKGNFPGRFSGRQFSNSRSEMNVSTLELGDSALYLCASSPEIATNEKLFFGSGTQLSVL.

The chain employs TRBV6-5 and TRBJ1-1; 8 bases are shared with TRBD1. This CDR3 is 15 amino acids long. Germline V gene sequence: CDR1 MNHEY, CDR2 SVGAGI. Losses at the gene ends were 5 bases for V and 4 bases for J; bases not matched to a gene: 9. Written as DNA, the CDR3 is TGTGCCAGCAGTGTAGACAGGGGAGTGGGCACTGAAGCTTTCTTT. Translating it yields CASSVDRGVGTEAFF.

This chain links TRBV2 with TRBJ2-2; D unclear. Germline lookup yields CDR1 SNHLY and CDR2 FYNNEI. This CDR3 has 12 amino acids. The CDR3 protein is CGFLQNTGELFF. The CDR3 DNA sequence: TGTGGCTTCTTACAAAACACCGGGGAGCTGTTTTTT.

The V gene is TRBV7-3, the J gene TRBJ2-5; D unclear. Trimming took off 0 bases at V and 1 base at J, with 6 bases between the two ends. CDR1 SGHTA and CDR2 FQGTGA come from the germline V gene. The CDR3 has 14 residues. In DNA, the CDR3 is TGTGCCAGCAGCTTAACAGCCGGCCAAGAGACCCAGTACTTC. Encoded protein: CASSLTAGQETQYF.

This CDR3 reads CASSLGEGPYNEQFF. The CDR3 DNA reads TGCGCCAGCAGCTTGGGGGAGGGACCCTACAATGAGCAGTTCTTC. The genes are TRBV5-1 and TRBJ2-1; 7 bases map to TRBD2. This CDR3 is built from 15 residues. V lost 0 bases, J lost 2 bases, and 2 bases stayed unmatched. Germline CDR1 and CDR2: SGHRS and YFSETQ.

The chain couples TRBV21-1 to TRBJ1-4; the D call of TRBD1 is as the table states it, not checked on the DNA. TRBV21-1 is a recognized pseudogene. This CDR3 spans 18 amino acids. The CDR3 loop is CASSKDRIGDSPNEKLFF. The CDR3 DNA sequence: TGTGCCAGCAGCAAAGACAGAATAGGGGACAGCCCAAATGAAAAACTGTTTTTT.

The CDR3 DNA reads TGCGCCAGCAGCACCTGGACGGGGGTGGACACAGATACGCAGTATTTT. The encoded protein is CASSTWTGVDTDTQYF. The gene calls are TRBV5-1 and TRBJ2-3; tentative D call: TRBD2 (6 bases). The CDR3 loop spans 16 amino acids. Germline V CDR1 and CDR2: SGHRS, YFSETQ. V lost 4 bases and J 2 bases, leaving 17 bases between the germline ends.

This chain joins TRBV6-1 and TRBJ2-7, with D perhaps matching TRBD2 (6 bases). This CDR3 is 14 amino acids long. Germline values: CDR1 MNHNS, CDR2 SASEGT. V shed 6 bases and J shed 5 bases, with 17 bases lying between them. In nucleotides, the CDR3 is TGTGCCAGCAGCGTACCGGGGGTCGGCGACGAGCAGTACTTC. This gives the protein CASSVPGVGDEQYF.

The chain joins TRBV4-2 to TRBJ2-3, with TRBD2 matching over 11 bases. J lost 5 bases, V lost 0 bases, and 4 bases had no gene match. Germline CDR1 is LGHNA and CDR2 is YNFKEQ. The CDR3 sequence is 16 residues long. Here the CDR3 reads CASSQELAGVGDTQYF. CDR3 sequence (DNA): TGTGCCAGCAGCCAAGAACTAGCGGGAGTGGGAGATACGCAGTATTTT.

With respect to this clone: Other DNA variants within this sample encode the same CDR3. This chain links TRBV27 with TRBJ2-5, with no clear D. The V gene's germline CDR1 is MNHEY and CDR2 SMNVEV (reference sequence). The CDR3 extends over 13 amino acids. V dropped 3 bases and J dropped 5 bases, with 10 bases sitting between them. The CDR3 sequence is CASSFGGGETQYF. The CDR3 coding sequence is TGTGCCAGCAGTTTTGGTGGTGGCGAGACCCAGTACTTC.

The CDR3 DNA sequence: TGTGCCAGCAGTAAGGGACAGGGACCTTACGAGCAGTACTTC. Its translation is CASSKGQGPYEQYF. The J gene is TRBJ2-7, the V gene TRBV2; TRBD1 matches 9 bases. The CDR3 runs to 14 residues. The germline CDR1 and CDR2 sequences are SNHLY and FYNNEI. V lost 5 bases and J lost 4; bases outside the gene matches: 6.

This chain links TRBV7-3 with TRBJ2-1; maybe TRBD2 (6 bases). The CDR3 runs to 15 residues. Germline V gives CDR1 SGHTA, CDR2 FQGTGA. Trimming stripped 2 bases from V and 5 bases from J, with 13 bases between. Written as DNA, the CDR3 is TGTGCCAGCAGCTTAGGGCTAGCGTTTAACAATGAGCAGTTCTTC. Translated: CASSLGLAFNNEQFF.

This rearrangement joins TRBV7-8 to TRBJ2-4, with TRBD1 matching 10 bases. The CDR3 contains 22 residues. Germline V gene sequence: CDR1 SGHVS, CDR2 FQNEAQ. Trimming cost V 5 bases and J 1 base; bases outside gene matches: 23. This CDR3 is CASSQAYGRDRGRTNAKNIQYF. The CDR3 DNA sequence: TGTGCCAGCAGCCAAGCTTACGGGCGCGACAGGGGGCGGACTAATGCCAAAAACATTCAGTACTTC. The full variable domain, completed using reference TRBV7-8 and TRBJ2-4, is GAGVSQSPRYKVAKRGQDVALRCDPISGHVSLFWYQQALGQGPEFLTYFQNEAQLDKSGLPSDRFFAERPEGSVSTLKIQRTQQEDSAVYLCASSQAYGRDRGRTNAKNIQYFGAGTRLSVL.

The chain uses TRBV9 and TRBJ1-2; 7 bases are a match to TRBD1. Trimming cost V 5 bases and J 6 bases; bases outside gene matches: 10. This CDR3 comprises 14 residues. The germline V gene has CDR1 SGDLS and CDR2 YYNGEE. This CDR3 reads CASSPIQGHDGYTF. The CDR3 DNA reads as TGTGCCAGCAGTCCAATACAGGGGCATGATGGCTACACCTTC.

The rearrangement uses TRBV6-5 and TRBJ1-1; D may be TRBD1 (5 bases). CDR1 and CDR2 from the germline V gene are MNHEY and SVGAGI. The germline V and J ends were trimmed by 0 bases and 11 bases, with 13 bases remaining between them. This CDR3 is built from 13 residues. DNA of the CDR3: TGTGCCAGCAGTTACTCGGGTGGACAAAAGGCTTTCTTT. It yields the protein CASSYSGGQKAFF.

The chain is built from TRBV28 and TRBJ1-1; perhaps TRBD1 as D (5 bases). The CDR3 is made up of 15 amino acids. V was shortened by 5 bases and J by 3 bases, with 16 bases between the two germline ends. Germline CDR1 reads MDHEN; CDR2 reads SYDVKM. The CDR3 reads CASSTAGNWDTEAFF. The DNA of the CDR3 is TGTGCCAGCAGTACAGCAGGGAATTGGGACACTGAAGCTTTCTTT.